Listed below are T cell receptor beta chains from one sample, sequenced in a study of blood T cells in healthy people across ages. TCRdb re-called the 5' RACE reads with MiXCR, one entry per CDR3 protein. In the table there are approximately 1,700,000 distinct CDR3 sequences, 35% to 50% of which are singletons. The sample was blood. Receptors originate from a human donor in good health. The CDR3 runs from the conserved cysteine through the conserved F or W. The order of the fields is D gene, V gene, clone size, J gene, CDR3 DNA, CDR3 protein. The D gene is left open where the match is weak. Part of the rows lack a size; the others show once, few, many or a class for expanded clones.

TRBD2	TRBV3-1	NA	TRBJ2-5	TGTGCCAGCAGCCAACTATTCGGACTAGCGGGGGGAGAGACCCAGTACTTC	CASSQLFGLAGGETQYF
TRBD2	TRBV4-2	few	TRBJ2-3	TGTGCCAGCAGCCAGACTAGCGGGGGGTCCTTCGATACGCAGTATTTT	CASSQTSGGSFDTQYF
NA	TRBV20-1	few	TRBJ1-2	TGCAGTGCTAGAGACCTAACAGGGATTGGCTATGGCTACACCTTC	CSARDLTGIGYGYTF
NA	TRBV7-2	few	TRBJ2-1	TGTGCCAGCAGCTTAGGGCCAGGGAGGACGAATGAGCAGTTCTTC	CASSLGPGRTNEQFF
NA	TRBV28	few	TRBJ2-7	TGTGCCAGCAGCCGTAAAGGGGGCTCCTACGAGCAGTACTTC	CASSRKGGSYEQYF
TRBD2	TRBV20-1	NA	TRBJ2-3	TGCAGTGCTAACGGGGGGGGTAGCACAGATACGCAGTATTTT	CSANGGGSTDTQYF
TRBD1	TRBV4-1	few	TRBJ1-1	TGCGCCAGCAGCCAGTTAACAGGGGGCACTGAAGCTTTCTTT	CASSQLTGGTEAFF
NA	TRBV6-2/TRBV6-3	NA	TRBJ2-5	TGTGCCAGCAGTCTGGGACCGACGATGACCCAGTACTTC	CASSLGPTMTQYF
NA	TRBV12-3/TRBV12-4	NA	TRBJ2-5	TGTGCCAGCAGTCTTCCGGGACTTCGGCAAGAGACCCAGTACTTC	CASSLPGLRQETQYF
NA	TRBV28	NA	TRBJ2-1	TGTGCTAGCAGCCCGCCCGGCAGATACAATGAGCAGTTCTTC	CASSPPGRYNEQFF
TRBD1	TRBV4-3	NA	TRBJ2-7	TGCGCCAGCAGCCAAGAGCGGACAGGTCTCCTGGGGTACGAGCAGTACTTC	CASSQERTGLLGYEQYF
NA	TRBV27	NA	TRBJ1-2	TGTGCCAGCAGTTTATATGCCATCGGGACGGACTTTAACTATGGCTACACCTTC	CASSLYAIGTDFNYGYTF
NA	TRBV5-1	few	TRBJ1-5	TGCGCCAGCAGCTTAAAAACACCCCAGCATTTT	CASSLKTPQHF
TRBD1	TRBV7-2	NA	TRBJ1-5	TGTACCAGCAGCCGGACAGGGGACGATCAGCCCCAGCATTTT	CTSSRTGDDQPQHF
NA	TRBV7-2	NA	TRBJ2-3	TGTGCCAGCAGCTTACGACTATCTAGCACAGATACGCAGTATTTT	CASSLRLSSTDTQYF
TRBD2	TRBV12-3/TRBV12-4	NA	TRBJ2-1	TGTGCCAGCAACCGCGGGGGGGCCTCCTACAATGAGCAGTTCTTC	CASNRGGASYNEQFF
TRBD1	TRBV12-3/TRBV12-4	NA	TRBJ2-3	TGTGCCAGCAGTCCGGGACAGGGGGCGAACTGGGATACGCAGTATTTT	CASSPGQGANWDTQYF
NA	TRBV4-3	NA	TRBJ2-3	TGCGCCAGCAGCCAATCCTCCCAGAGCACAGATACGCAGTATTTT	CASSQSSQSTDTQYF
NA	TRBV9	few	TRBJ2-4	TGTGCCAGCAGCGTAAGGGTAGAGGCGGACATTCAGTACTTC	CASSVRVEADIQYF
NA	TRBV12-3/TRBV12-4	few	TRBJ1-2	TGTGCCAGCAGCACGGGGCTCCTCGGAGGCTACACCTTC	CASSTGLLGGYTF
NA	TRBV28	once	TRBJ2-1	TGTGCCAGCAGTTATGGGGCCAGCAATGAGCAGTTCTTC	CASSYGASNEQFF
NA	TRBV5-1	few	TRBJ2-7	TGCGCCAGCAGCTTGGGGAGTCTCTCAGGGGATCACGAGCAGTACTTC	CASSLGSLSGDHEQYF
NA	TRBV12-3/TRBV12-4	NA	TRBJ2-3	TGTGCCAGCGGTACATATCGCACAGATACGCAGTATTTT	CASGTYRTDTQYF
NA	TRBV5-1	NA	TRBJ2-3	TGCGCCGGCAGCTCTTTGGGTGTGGGGTCTACGGATACGCAGTATTTT	CAGSSLGVGSTDTQYF
NA	TRBV24-1	few	TRBJ2-1	TGTGCCACCAGCTCCGGGACTTTGCATGAGCAGTTCTTC	CATSSGTLHEQFF
TRBD1	TRBV5-1	NA	TRBJ2-3	TGCGCCAGCAGCTTGTCTGTTCTCGGACAGGGGAGGGCAGATACGCAGTATTTT	CASSLSVLGQGRADTQYF
TRBD1	TRBV7-2	NA	TRBJ1-2	TGTGCCAGCAGCCCCCCCAGGGGGAAAGGCTACACCTTC	CASSPPRGKGYTF
TRBD1	TRBV7-3	NA	TRBJ2-3	TGTGCCAGCAGCTGGACAGGGAGCCAAGGGTCGCAGTATTTT	CASSWTGSQGSQYF
TRBD2	TRBV4-3	NA	TRBJ2-1	TGCGCCAGCAGCCAAGATCCCCCTCCTAGCGGGGGCCGACAGTTCTTC	CASSQDPPPSGGRQFF
NA	TRBV9	few	TRBJ2-5	TGTGCCAGCAGCTTCACGGGTTGGGGTGGCGAGACCCAGTACTTC	CASSFTGWGGETQYF
TRBD1	TRBV7-2	NA	TRBJ1-2	TGTGCCAGCAGCTTTTGGGGACCGGGACAGGGGGTTGCTGGCTACACCTTC	CASSFWGPGQGVAGYTF
TRBD1	TRBV14	few	TRBJ2-7	TGTGCCAGCAGCCAAGTTCCATCCGGGACAGGACCCTACGAGCAGTACTTC	CASSQVPSGTGPYEQYF
NA	TRBV28	NA	TRBJ1-1	TGTGCCAGCAAAGGACAGACTGAAGCTTTCTTT	CASKGQTEAFF
NA	TRBV9	NA	TRBJ1-1	TGTGCCAGCGGCGCGGATCAGGTCATCATGAACACTGAAGCTTTCTTT	CASGADQVIMNTEAFF
NA	TRBV7-2	few	TRBJ1-1	TGTGCCAGCAGCCCGGGGGGCGGGTTTGGCACTGAAGCTTTCTTT	CASSPGGGFGTEAFF
NA	TRBV4-3	NA	TRBJ2-3	TGCGCCAGCAGCCTGAGGACAGAACGAGATACGCAGTATTTT	CASSLRTERDTQYF
TRBD1	TRBV9	few	TRBJ1-4	TGTGCCAGCAGCATTCGGACAGGGGAAGATGAAAAACTGTTTTTT	CASSIRTGEDEKLFF
TRBD2	TRBV12-3/TRBV12-4	few	TRBJ2-7	TGTGCCAGCAGGATTAGCGGGGGGGCCATCGGCGAGCAGTACTTC	CASRISGGAIGEQYF
TRBD1	TRBV20-1	NA	TRBJ2-7	TGCAGTGCTAGAGATTTAGGGGACAGGGTCTACGAGCAGTACTTC	CSARDLGDRVYEQYF
NA	TRBV7-2	NA	TRBJ1-2	TGTGCCAGCAGCTTATCCTCGGCTAGCACCTTC	CASSLSSASTF
TRBD2	TRBV12-5	NA	TRBJ2-5	TGTGCTAGGGCCCCGGGGGGTTGGGAGACCCAGTACTTC	CARAPGGWETQYF
NA	TRBV28	NA	TRBJ2-5	TGTGCCAGCAGTTTTCAGGGAACGCAAGAGACCCAGTACTTC	CASSFQGTQETQYF
TRBD1	TRBV29-1	NA	TRBJ1-1	TGCAGCGTCCAGGACAGGCTTAACACTGAAGCTTTCTTT	CSVQDRLNTEAFF